One and the same sample provided the 14 T cell receptor beta chains below, sequenced in a study of shared clonotypes between healthy human individuals. Profiled with immunoSEQ multiplex PCR; TCRdb holds only in-frame clones, not every one. The table has some 2,500,000 clones, 80% to 95% seen once; the top ten hold 0.36%. What was sequenced was naive CD4+ T cells from PBMCs. Subset reported: CD45RA+ positively selected. Every receptor here comes from a young man in good health. Some clones in this sample may be carry-over from other donors' samples.

This rearrangement joins TRBV28 to TRBJ2-2; no reliable D call. The CDR3 totals 14 residues. In germline, CDR1 is MDHEN, CDR2 SYDVKM. Trimming took 2 bases from V and 5 from J, leaving 9 bases between them. This CDR3 is CASSLRQITGELFF. Written as DNA, the CDR3 is TGTGCCAGCAGTTTAAGGCAGATTACCGGGGAGCTGTTTTTT.

The chain is built from TRBV4-1 and TRBJ1-3, with no clear D. Germline CDR1 MGHRA, CDR2 YSYEKL. V lost 1 base and J 0 bases, leaving 13 bases between the germline ends. The CDR3 is made up of 17 amino acids. The CDR3, as DNA: TGCGCCAGCAGCCAAGTGTTCACACCGACCTCTGGAAACACCATATATTTT. It encodes CASSQVFTPTSGNTIYF.

Only one count was recorded for this clone. The chain has TRBV4-1 and TRBJ2-3; 7 bases agree with TRBD2. Germline-derived CDR1 and CDR2 are MGHRA and YSYEKL. V lost 1 base and J lost 1; bases outside the gene matches: 8. The CDR3 sequence is 17 residues long. The CDR3 protein is CASSQAGTNRGTDTQYF. The CDR3 DNA is TGCGCCAGCAGCCAAGCCGGGACTAACCGGGGCACAGATACGCAGTATTTT.

The chain couples TRBV27 to TRBJ2-7; the match to TRBD1 covers 7 bases. Germline values: CDR1 MNHEY, CDR2 SMNVEV (reference sequence). There are 13 residues in the CDR3. After removal of 4 bases from V and 6 bases from J, the junction contained 6 bases not matched to a gene. The DNA for the CDR3 is TGTGCCAGCAGTTACAGGGGTGCGGTCGAGCAGTACTTC. This codes for CASSYRGAVEQYF.

This clone showed up just a few times. V gene TRBV5-1 combines with J gene TRBJ1-2; TRBD1 is a possible D gene (5 bases). In germline, CDR1 is SGHRS, CDR2 YFSETQ. The CDR3 runs to 13 residues. V gave up 0 bases and J gave up 8 bases, with 11 bases separating them. The chain's CDR3 is CASSLAQGPGYTF. In DNA form, the CDR3 reads TGCGCCAGCAGCTTGGCGCAGGGCCCCGGCTACACCTTC.

The sample holds one count of this clone. The rearrangement uses TRBV7-3 and TRBJ2-2; D gene uncertain. Germline assignment: CDR1 SGHTA and CDR2 FQGTGA. V lost 2 bases to trimming and J lost 8 bases, with 9 bases between them. CDR3 size: 13 residues. The CDR3 sequence is CASSLAWGGELFF. CDR3 nucleotide sequence: TGTGCCAGCAGCTTAGCCTGGGGTGGGGAGCTGTTTTTT. Filled out from reference TRBV7-3 and TRBJ2-2, the complete variable domain reads GAGVSQTPSNKVTEKGKYVELRCDPISGHTALYWYRQSLGQGPEFLIYFQGTGAADDSGLPNDRFFAVRPEGSVSTLKIQRTERGDSAVYLCASSLAWGGELFFGEGSRLTVL.

The chain uses TRBV7-2 and TRBJ2-7; 14 bases line up with TRBD2. V lost 0 bases to trimming and J lost 2 bases; unmatched junction nucleotides: 3. CDR1 is SGHTA, CDR2 FQGNSA, per germline. This CDR3 is built from 17 residues. The CDR3 sequence: CASSLAPGLAGAYEQYF. The CDR3 DNA follows: TGTGCCAGCAGCTTAGCGCCGGGACTAGCGGGGGCCTACGAGCAGTACTTC.

The chain recombines TRBV7-2 with TRBJ1-3; no clear D gene. CDR1 and CDR2 from the germline V gene are SGHTA and FQGNSA. The CDR3 extends over 14 amino acids. Between the trimmed V and J ends, which lost 1 base and 4 bases, there was a span of 8 bases. For the CDR3, the DNA is TGTGCCAGCAGCTTAGAGGGCCTAGGAAACACCATATATTTT. It is translated as CASSLEGLGNTIYF.

With regard to this clone: Other DNA sequences in the sample encode the same CDR3. The chain is built from TRBV5-1 and TRBJ1-1; no reliable D call. CDR1 is SGHRS, CDR2 YFSETQ, per germline. The CDR3 covers 14 residues. The V gene lost 1 base and the J gene lost 1 base, with 8 bases spanning the gap. CDR3 sequence: CASSLIVWNTEAFF. CDR3 nucleotide sequence: TGCGCCAGCAGCTTGATCGTCTGGAACACTGAAGCTTTCTTT.

A single count supports this clone. V usage is TRBV6-5 and J usage is TRBJ2-1; D is undetermined. This CDR3 has 12 amino acids. The ends were cut back, 6 bases at V and 8 bases at J, with 11 bases in the middle. From germline, CDR1 is MNHEY and CDR2 SVGAGI. The chain's CDR3 is CASSPRRDEQFF. CDR3 DNA: TGTGCCAGCAGCCCCCGTAGGGATGAGCAGTTCTTC.

A word on this clone: This sample also contains other DNA sequences that code for the same CDR3. The rearrangement uses TRBV28 and TRBJ1-1; TRBD1 is a possible D gene (6 bases). Germline values: CDR1 MDHEN, CDR2 SYDVKM. The V end lost 6 bases, the J end lost 3 bases, and 14 bases lay between the germline ends. This CDR3 region has 14 residues. The CDR3 loop is CASSPGGQDTEAFF. The CDR3 DNA sequence: TGTGCCAGCAGCCCGGGGGGGCAGGACACTGAAGCTTTCTTT.

The gene calls are TRBV2 and TRBJ2-2, with a weak D call TRBD2 (5 bases). The CDR3 is made up of 15 amino acids. Germline values: CDR1 SNHLY, CDR2 FYNNEI. Between the trimmed V and J ends, which lost 5 bases and 2 bases, there was a span of 12 bases. The CDR3, as DNA: TGTGCCAGCAGTCCAGAGAGCGGAAACACCGGGGAGCTGTTTTTT. Its translation is CASSPESGNTGELFF.

The chain carries TRBV5-1 and TRBJ2-5; no clear D. Germline CDR1 is SGHRS and CDR2 is YFSETQ. CDR3 length equals 15 residues. Between the trimmed V and J ends, which lost 4 bases and 1 base, there was a span of 14 bases. This chain's CDR3 is CASSPDQAAQETQYF. The CDR3 coding sequence is TGCGCCAGCAGCCCCGACCAAGCAGCCCAAGAGACCCAGTACTTC.

Remarks on this clone: The same CDR3 arises from other DNA sequences in this sample as well. The chain combines TRBV28 with TRBJ1-2, with 8 bases that match TRBD1. With V trimmed by 6 bases and J by 0 bases, 3 bases remained unmatched. The CDR3 spans 14 residues. Germline assignment: CDR1 MDHEN and CDR2 SYDVKM. The CDR3 coding sequence is TGTGCCAGCAGCTCAGGGGGCACTAACTATGGCTACACCTTC. Protein product: CASSSGGTNYGYTF.